The rows below give T cell receptor beta chains drawn from one sample of a study of T cell responses to AZD1222 COVID-19 vaccine. The method was immunoSEQ multiplex PCR; TCRdb's version includes in-frame clones alone and lacks a portion of them. The repertoire holds 150,000 or so clones, with roughly 91% as singletons. The source was peripheral blood, collected 28 days after the second AZD1222 dose. The receptors derive from an adult who received the AZD1222 COVID-19 vaccine. Both conserved end residues are part of each CDR3. The D gene is left open where the match is weak. Expanded clones get a size class; other rows say once, few or many, or leave the size out.

clone size | J gene | D gene | V gene | CDR3 DNA | CDR3 protein
- | TRBJ2-7 | TRBD2 | TRBV28 | TGTGCCAGCAGTTTATACCCTGCGGGGGAGGGTGAGCAGTACTTC | CASSLYPAGEGEQYF
- | TRBJ1-3 | - | TRBV28 | TGTGCCAGCAGTTTAGTGGCTGGAAACACCATATATTTT | CASSLVAGNTIYF
- | TRBJ2-2 | - | TRBV5-1 | TGCGCCAGCAGCTTGGCCACGGGACCGAGTCCCGGGGAGCTGTTTTTT | CASSLATGPSPGELFF
once | TRBJ1-6 | - | TRBV14 | TGTGCCAGCAGTTCGGACAGCCGGATAAATTCACCCCTCCACTTT | CASSSDSRINSPLHF
- | TRBJ1-5 | - | TRBV6-5 | TGTGCCAGCAGTTTGTATCAGCCCCAGCATTTT | CASSLYQPQHF
- | TRBJ2-2 | TRBD1 | TRBV6-2/TRBV6-3 | TGTGCCAGCAGTTACTCAGGACAGGCGCCGAACACCGGGGAGCTGTTTTTT | CASSYSGQAPNTGELFF
- | TRBJ2-3 | TRBD2 | TRBV25-1 | TGTGCCAGCAGTGAAGGGACTAGTCCGGCCACAGATACGCAGTATTTT | CASSEGTSPATDTQYF
- | TRBJ1-2 | - | TRBV6-1 | TGTGCCAGCAGTGAGCTTTTGGCGGACTTAATCTATGGCTACACCTTC | CASSELLADLIYGYTF
once | TRBJ2-7 | - | TRBV5-1 | TGCGCCAGCAGCCGAAGAACTAGTTTTGAGGGGATCTACGAGCAGTACTTC | CASSRRTSFEGIYEQYF
- | TRBJ2-7 | TRBD2 | TRBV19 | TGTGCCAGTAGTGCCCTAGCGGGAGGAACGTACGAGCAGTACTTC | CASSALAGGTYEQYF
once | TRBJ1-4 | - | TRBV5-1 | TGCGCCAGCAGCTTGACATCCGGGACAAGTGAAAAACTGTTTTTT | CASSLTSGTSEKLFF
- | TRBJ2-1 | - | TRBV5-1 | TGCGCCAGCAGCCTGACTCGCGGGGGAGGGGGTGAGCAGTTCTTC | CASSLTRGGGGEQFF
- | TRBJ2-5 | - | TRBV6-5 | TGTGCCAGCTCAGGATGGGAGACCCAGTACTTC | CASSGWETQYF
- | TRBJ1-4 | TRBD1 | TRBV10-3 | TGTGCCATCAGTGAGGGGAGAGGGGGCGGCACTAATGAAAAACTGTTTTTT | CAISEGRGGGTNEKLFF
- | TRBJ2-1 | - | TRBV5-4 | TGTGCCAGCAGCAACCGACAGAGGGGGTCGCCGGATGAGCAGTTCTTC | CASSNRQRGSPDEQFF
- | TRBJ1-2 | TRBD1 | TRBV27 | TGTGCCAGCGCCCAACAGGGGTTTGACTATGGCTACACCTTC | CASAQQGFDYGYTF
once | TRBJ2-7 | - | TRBV29-1 | TGCAGCGTTGACCTGACAGCCCCTTCCTACGAGCAGTACTTC | CSVDLTAPSYEQYF
- | TRBJ1-1 | - | TRBV10-3 | TGTGCCATCAGTGAGTCCGGGGCCCCTGAAGCTTTCTTT | CAISESGAPEAFF
- | TRBJ2-1 | - | TRBV11-2 | TGTGCCAGCAGCTTAAGACAGGACAATGAGCAGTTCTTC | CASSLRQDNEQFF
- | TRBJ2-3 | TRBD2 | TRBV7-2 | TGTGCCAGCAGCTTACTAGCGGGGGGACACCGAACGCAGTATTTT | CASSLLAGGHRTQYF
- | TRBJ1-3 | TRBD1 | TRBV5-1 | TGCGCCAGCAGCTTGGCCCAGACAGGGCCCGGAAACACCATATATTTT | CASSLAQTGPGNTIYF
- | TRBJ2-3 | TRBD2 | TRBV19 | TGTGCCAGTAGTCTAACTAGCGGGGGGCCAGATACGCAGTATTTT | CASSLTSGGPDTQYF
- | TRBJ1-6 | - | TRBV7-9 | TGTGCCAGCAGCTCAGGGGAGGGGGGACACGGCTATAATTCACCCCTCCACTTT | CASSSGEGGHGYNSPLHF
once | TRBJ2-1 | TRBD2 | TRBV2 | TGTGCCAGCACTCCTCCTGCGGGAGGGCCGGGTGAGCAGTTCTTC | CASTPPAGGPGEQFF
- | TRBJ2-1 | TRBD1 | TRBV7-8 | TGTGCCAGCAGCTTAGAGGTCAGGGGGTACGATGAGCAGTTCTTC | CASSLEVRGYDEQFF
- | TRBJ1-2 | TRBD1 | TRBV5-1 | TGCGCCAGCAGCCAAGGACAGGGGACCTATGGCTACACCTTC | CASSQGQGTYGYTF
- | TRBJ1-2 | - | TRBV3-1/TRBV3-2 | TGTGCCAGCAGCCAAGGAGACGAGGGAAATGGCTACACCTTC | CASSQGDEGNGYTF
- | TRBJ1-2 | TRBD1 | TRBV29-1 | TGCAGCGGCTTACAGGGGGGTAACTATGGCTACACCTTC | CSGLQGGNYGYTF
- | TRBJ1-2 | TRBD1 | TRBV5-4 | TGTGCCAGCAGCTTAGAGACAGGGAGGGCTTACTATGGCTACACCTTC | CASSLETGRAYYGYTF
- | TRBJ1-3 | - | TRBV5-5 | TGTGCCAGCAGCCCGGACAGCTCTGGAAGCACCATATATTTT | CASSPDSSGSTIYF
- | TRBJ1-1 | - | TRBV28 | TGTGCCAGCAGTGCACAGCACACTGAAGCTTTCTTT | CASSAQHTEAFF
- | TRBJ2-5 | TRBD1 | TRBV29-1 | TGCAGCGTCGGACCGTTCACAGGGGTGGCGACCCAGTACTTC | CSVGPFTGVATQYF
- | TRBJ1-1 | TRBD1 | TRBV29-1 | TGCAGCTGCCGGGACAGGAATGAAGCTTTCTTT | CSCRDRNEAFF
- | TRBJ2-1 | - | TRBV14 | TGTGCCAGCAGCCAATCCAGAGGGCTTCGGGTTTTAAATGAGCAGTTCTTC | CASSQSRGLRVLNEQFF
- | TRBJ1-6 | TRBD1 | TRBV7-2 | TGTGCCAGCAGCTCCTCGGGACAGTATAATTCACCCCTCCACTTT | CASSSSGQYNSPLHF
- | TRBJ2-2 | - | TRBV7-2 | TGTGCCAGCAGCTTAGCCGGGACTGTATCGGCCGGGGAGCTGTTTTTT | CASSLAGTVSAGELFF
- | TRBJ1-1 | - | TRBV11-2 | TGTGCCAGCAGCTTAAGTGGGAACACTGAAGCTTTCTTT | CASSLSGNTEAFF
- | TRBJ1-2 | - | TRBV2 | TGTGCCAGCGTTGAGAGTCAATTGGGATACACCTTC | CASVESQLGYTF
- | TRBJ1-1 | - | TRBV18 | TGTGCCAGCTCACCACCGAGGGGCGGGGGCGCGAACACTGAAGCTTTCTTT | CASSPPRGGGANTEAFF
once | TRBJ1-1 | - | TRBV10-3 | TGTGCCATCAGGAGAAGTCCAGGTAAGACCGAAGGAGAGACTGAAGCTTTCTTT | CAIRRSPGKTEGETEAFF
- | TRBJ1-4 | - | TRBV7-9 | TGTGCCAGCAGCTCCCCGGGAGGGGGAAGTGAAAAACTGTTTTTT | CASSSPGGGSEKLFF
- | TRBJ1-2 | TRBD1 | TRBV5-1 | TGCGCCAGCAGCTCGCCACAGGGGAATGGCTACACCTTC | CASSSPQGNGYTF
- | TRBJ2-2 | TRBD2 | TRBV19 | TGTGCCAGTAGGACTAGCGGCACCGGGGAGCTGTTTTTT | CASRTSGTGELFF
- | TRBJ2-7 | - | TRBV30 | TGTGCCTGGAGTGTATGGCCACGCCCCAGCTCCTACGAGCAGTACTTC | CAWSVWPRPSSYEQYF
- | TRBJ1-2 | - | TRBV7-2 | TGTGCCAGCAGCTTTACGGGGAACTATGGCTACACCTTC | CASSFTGNYGYTF
- | TRBJ2-3 | TRBD2 | TRBV6-5 | TGTGCCAGCAGACCCGGATGGACTAGCGGGGATACGCAGTATTTT | CASRPGWTSGDTQYF
- | TRBJ2-1 | TRBD2 | TRBV10-3 | TGTGCCATCAGACCCACTAGCGGGAGCTCCTACAATGAGCAGTTCTTC | CAIRPTSGSSYNEQFF
- | TRBJ2-1 | TRBD2 | TRBV4-1 | TGCGCCAGCAGCCAAGGGAGCGGGATATACAATGAGCAGTTCTTC | CASSQGSGIYNEQFF
- | TRBJ1-4 | - | TRBV12-3/TRBV12-4 | TGTGCCAGCACCCTAACAACTAATGAAAAACTGTTTTTT | CASTLTTNEKLFF
- | TRBJ2-2 | TRBD2 | TRBV6-1 | TGTGCCAGCAGTGAAGCGGGACTAGGGCTGAACACCGGGGAGCTGTTTTTT | CASSEAGLGLNTGELFF
few | TRBJ1-6 | - | TRBV28 | TGTGCCAGCAGCCCCTACGGGCAGGGAGGAGGTTCACCCCTCCACTTT | CASSPYGQGGGSPLHF
once | TRBJ1-3 | - | TRBV4-1 | TGCGCCAGCAGCAAAAAAAGCTCTGGAAACACCATATATTTT | CASSKKSSGNTIYF
- | TRBJ2-5 | TRBD2 | TRBV9 | TGTGCCAGCGGCCTAGCGGGGGCCGTGCCTGGGGAGACCCAGTACTTC | CASGLAGAVPGETQYF
- | TRBJ1-5 | - | TRBV30 | TGTGCCTGGAGACCGCGGGGCTATAGCAATCAGCCCCAGCATTTT | CAWRPRGYSNQPQHF
- | TRBJ1-2 | TRBD1 | TRBV14 | TGTGCCAGCAGCCAACCAGGGGGCTATGGCTACACCTTC | CASSQPGGYGYTF
- | TRBJ2-5 | - | TRBV2 | TGTGCCAGCAGTGAAGGAATGGAGACCCAGTACTTC | CASSEGMETQYF
- | TRBJ1-4 | TRBD1 | TRBV19 | TGTGCCAGTAGTCCACGCCCAGGGGGTAATGAAAAACTGTTTTTT | CASSPRPGGNEKLFF